This T cell receptor beta chain was obtained from a study of blood T cell repertoires in COVID-19. Per the original data handling: Counts of nucleated cells, estimated from reference gene primer amplification, were obtained. This table comes from immunoSEQ multiplex PCR, and its TCRdb copy is limited to in-frame clones, with some not included. The V and J calls and the clone size are those of that table, but D and trimming were determined from the DNA. This repertoire shows tens of thousands of clones, approximately 80% found once; its top ten account for about two fifths. This clone showed up just a few times. The source of this sequence is a man aged 70-80 years with active or convalescent COVID-19. Input material: peripheral blood.

CDR3 loop: CASSTLTISYNEQFF. The CDR3 DNA follows: TGTGCCAGCAGCACACTGACAATAAGCTACAATGAGCAGTTCTTC. V usage is TRBV2 and J usage is TRBJ2-1; D unclear. V was pared by 6 bases and J by 3 bases, with 15 bases between. The CDR3 length is 15 residues. The germline V gene has CDR1 SNHLY and CDR2 FYNNEI.